The entry below describes one T cell receptor beta chain. Libraries were prepared by immunoSEQ multiplex PCR; TCRdb keeps only in-frame clonotypes and omits some of them. The table includes over 8,000 clones, over 80% detected once. This record belongs to a study of T cell changes during pregnancy in multiple sclerosis. Germline lookup yields CDR1 SQVTM and CDR2 ANQGSEA. V was clipped by 4 bases and J by 1 base, with 7 bases between them. The CDR3 covers 13 residues. This sequence joins TRBV29-1 and TRBJ2-2, with D perhaps TRBD2 (6 bases). This specimen was CD8+ T cells from peripheral blood mononuclear cells, taken in the first trimester of pregnancy. This clonotype was sampled from a female donor in good health, enrolled as a control in a pregnancy study. The CDR3 coding sequence is TGCAGCGTTGGGGGAGGGAACACCGGGGAGCTGTTTTTT. Translation gives CSVGGGNTGELFF.